This TCR beta chain was recovered during a study of identical twins' blood T cells. A remark on this clonotype: Its antigen is still unknown.

Trimming removed 5 bases from V and 15 bases from J, with 17 bases in between. The CDR3 contains 11 residues. Looked up from germline, CDR1 is DFQATT and CDR2 is SNEGSKA (reference sequence). TCRdb re-derived calls from the 5' RACE reads in MiXCR, one entry per CDR3 protein. The top ten hold 5.5% to 7% of the sample, which has 350,000 to 400,000 distinct CDR3 sequences, about 28% seen once. Findings and caveats of the study: Abundant TCRbeta CDR3s overlapped more between twins than with unrelated donors. Twins shared about as many clonotypes as their cloneset sizes predicted.

The chain links TRBV20-1 to TRBJ2-1; D possibly corresponds to TRBD2 (6 bases). The sample was PBMCs. The sequence was collected from a woman aged 18-55 years in good health. CDR3 in DNA: TGCAGTGCTGGCCCCAGCGGAGGGCGGTTCTTC. Its translation is CSAGPSGGRFF.